Below, one T cell receptor beta chain is given with its context. What it binds is unknown. The V gene's germline CDR1 is DFQATT and CDR2 SNEGSKA (reference sequence). CDR3 size: 13 residues. TCRdb processed the 5' RACE reads again and assigns one entry to each CDR3 protein, with no DNA. The repertoire table contains about 160,000 distinct CDR3 sequences. This entry belongs to a study of monozygotic twins with inflammatory bowel disease. Study conclusions and caveats: Concordant and discordant twins showed no difference in repertoire similarity, possibly from limited power.

The source material was blood. This chain joins TRBV20-1 and TRBJ1-2; checking the TCRdb D call of TRBD1 is not possible without DNA. The sequence was collected from a human donor with ulcerative colitis or Crohn's disease, or a healthy co-twin of an affected twin (not recorded which). The CDR3 reads CSARRTGPYGYTF.